A single sample gave rise to the 2 T cell receptor beta chains below, sequenced in a study of OX40 agonist ivuxolimab in advanced cancers. TCRdb's copy holds only in-frame clones and misses some; the assay was immunoSEQ multiplex PCR. The sample consists of approximately 62,000 clones, 70% to 90% of them appearing once. The sequencing here drew on CD4+ or CD8+ T cells sorted from blood, taken in a trial of the OX40 agonist ivuxolimab. All receptors come from an adult with an advanced solid tumor such as melanoma, head and neck, liver or kidney cancer.

This clone has a single count. The chain carries TRBV5-4 and TRBJ2-1; D is uncertain. Germline V gene sequence: CDR1 SGHNT, CDR2 YYREEE (reference sequence). The CDR3 contains 13 residues. Trimming pared 0 bases from V and 9 bases from J, leaving 10 bases between. The CDR3 DNA is TGTGCCAGCAGCTTGGTGGGCCCGGGTGAGCAGTTCTTC. Translating it yields CASSLVGPGEQFF.

Only a few counts were recorded for this clone. The chain links TRBV4-2 to TRBJ2-7; 8 bases are a match to TRBD2. The CDR3 is 16 residues long. Trimming removed 0 bases from V and 4 bases from J; junction bases left unmatched: 8. Germline CDR1 and CDR2: LGHNA and YNFKEQ. The CDR3 spells CASSQDRGGSNYEQYF. In DNA, the CDR3 is TGTGCCAGCAGCCAAGATCGCGGGGGGTCTAATTACGAGCAGTACTTC.